The subject of this entry is one TCR beta chain. This clonotype has only a few counts. Its antigen target is currently unknown. The record has no base qualities; no much larger clone is one base away. The source of the sample is a study of T cell repertoires in cytomegalovirus infection (dated by TCRdb to between 2018 and 2021). Regarding the research as a whole: Recently identified HLA-C-restricted CMV epitopes, whose presentation resists viral immunomodulation, were targeted by peptide stimulations together with well-studied HLA-B-restricted epitopes. The HLA type of each donor mattered for the analysis, because public TCR beta signatures pointed to carriage of CMV infection along with the matching HLA type.

CDR1 DFQATT and CDR2 SNEGSKA are derived from the germline V gene (reference sequence). Including the terminal cysteine and phenylalanine, the CDR3 comprises 12 residues. The DNA shown is the 36-base CDR3, in frame from base 1. Relative to germline, V is 6 bases shorter and J is 6 bases shorter, with 12 bases between their ends. Broad study findings and their caveats: In both this cohort and an independent cohort of 352 donors, the cumulative frequency of public TCR beta family members distinguished carriers of CMV infection plus the relevant HLA type. The ex vivo response was dominated by HLA-C-restricted CMV-specific TCR beta clonotypes, which also provided the single most frequent clonotype in two of eight donors.

The listed sequencing device is Illumina HiSeq 1500. The public reads were run again by TCRdb, first through fastp at Q25 and then through MiXCR, and only productive beta chains were kept. Rows with one shared CDR3 protein collapse into an entry with the most common genes and DNA. This sample gives tens of thousands of distinct CDR3 sequences in total; about 42% of them show up just once. The ten largest clones take up about 94% of the sample. The sample's treatment or condition label, in plain terms: in vitro stimulation with specific CMV peptide epitopes to enrich CMV-specific T cells. Here the sequenced sample was CD8+ T cells from cultured PBMCs, taken from culture after CMV antigen stimulation. The chain is made from TRBV20-1 and TRBJ2-1, with the D call perhaps TRBD1 or TRBD2, as 5 bases match in each case. This sequence originates from a human donor in good health (CMV status not recorded). Some clones in this sample may be carry-over from other donors' samples. The nucleotides read TGCAGTGCAAGGGGCGAGGGCAATGAGCAGTTCTTC. The encoded protein is CSARGEGNEQFF.